The clone carrying this T cell receptor beta chain was seen only a few times. The sample originates from a study of shared clonotypes between healthy human individuals. The CDR3 consists of 15 residues. The V end lost 4 bases, the J end lost 3 bases, and 16 bases lay between the germline ends. Germline V CDR1 and CDR2: SGHVS, FQNEAQ. For unsorted PBMC, about 290 ng DNA per replicate equaled roughly 30,000 T cell genomes. Measured with immunoSEQ multiplex PCR; TCRdb has only the in-frame clones, and not every one. The sample consists of over 400,000 clones, over 75% of them appearing once. Unsorted samples drew genomic DNA from tens of millions of PBMCs.

The specimen was PBMCs. The rearrangement uses TRBV7-8 and TRBJ2-7; possibly TRBD1 or TRBD2 for D (5 bases each). This TCR came from a woman between 40 and 55 years old in good health. Some clones in this sample may be carry-over from other donors' samples. The CDR3 DNA sequence: TGTGCCAGCAGCTCCCCGGGACGGAGGTTCTACGAGCAGTACTTC. It is translated as CASSSPGRRFYEQYF.